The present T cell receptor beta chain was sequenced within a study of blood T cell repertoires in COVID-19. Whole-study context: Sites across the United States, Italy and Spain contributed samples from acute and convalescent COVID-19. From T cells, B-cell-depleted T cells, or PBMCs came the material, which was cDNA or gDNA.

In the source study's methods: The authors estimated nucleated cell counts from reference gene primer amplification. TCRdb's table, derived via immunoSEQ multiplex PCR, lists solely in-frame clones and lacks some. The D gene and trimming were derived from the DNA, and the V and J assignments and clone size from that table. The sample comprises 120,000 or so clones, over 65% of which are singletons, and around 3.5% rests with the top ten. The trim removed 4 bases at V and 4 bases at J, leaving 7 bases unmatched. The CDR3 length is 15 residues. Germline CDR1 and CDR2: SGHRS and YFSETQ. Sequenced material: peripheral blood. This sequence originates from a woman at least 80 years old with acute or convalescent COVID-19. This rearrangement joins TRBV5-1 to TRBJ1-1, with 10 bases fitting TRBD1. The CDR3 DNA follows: TGCGCCAGCAGCCTAGGGGACAGGGGCGTCACTGAAGCTTTCTTT. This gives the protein CASSLGDRGVTEAFF. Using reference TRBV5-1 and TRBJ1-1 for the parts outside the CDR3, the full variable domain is KAGVTQTPRYLIKTRGQQVTLSCSPISGHRSVSWYQQTPGQGLQFLFEYFSETQRNKGNFPGRFSGRQFSNSRSEMNVSTLELGDSALYLCASSLGDRGVTEAFFGQGTRLTVV.